A selection of T cell receptor beta chains follows, all from one sample in a study of T cells expressing NK-cell markers. TCRdb derives one entry per CDR3 protein from the 5' RACE reads, leaving out DNA. The data include under 500,000 distinct CDR3 sequences; the top ten clones carry 7.3%. The sequenced sample was blood T cells: a sorted CD56 or NKG2C T cell subset, CD4+ or CD8+ T cells, or bulk PBMC T cells (not recorded which). The receptors were gathered from a woman aged 18 to 75 in good health. Each CDR3 is given with its conserved first and last residue. The order of the fields is V gene, J gene, CDR3 protein.

v_gene: TRBV20-1
j_gene: TRBJ2-5
CDR3aa: CSARDRRDPGLRTQETQYF

v_gene: TRBV18
j_gene: TRBJ1-1
CDR3aa: CASSPGQGLDTEAFF

v_gene: TRBV20-1
j_gene: TRBJ2-3
CDR3aa: CSARDPGLGTTDTQYF

v_gene: TRBV5-1
j_gene: TRBJ1-2
CDR3aa: CASSLGQGAVDTF

v_gene: TRBV29-1
j_gene: TRBJ2-1
CDR3aa: CSAHGLAGVNEQFF

v_gene: TRBV12-3/TRBV12-4
j_gene: TRBJ2-1
CDR3aa: CASSLGPNGEQFF

v_gene: TRBV20-1
j_gene: TRBJ2-7
CDR3aa: CSARGRSIGTYEQYF

v_gene: TRBV20-1
j_gene: TRBJ2-1
CDR3aa: CSARGASGRALNEQFF

v_gene: TRBV2
j_gene: TRBJ1-1
CDR3aa: CASSAGRYTEAFF

v_gene: TRBV20-1
j_gene: TRBJ1-1
CDR3aa: CSASLRALNTEAFF

v_gene: TRBV5-1
j_gene: TRBJ2-4
CDR3aa: CASSPPGVLAKNIQYF

v_gene: TRBV29-1
j_gene: TRBJ2-3
CDR3aa: CSVAWDSTDTQYF

v_gene: TRBV2
j_gene: TRBJ2-7
CDR3aa: CASSRDTHEQYF

v_gene: TRBV5-1
j_gene: TRBJ1-3
CDR3aa: CASSLVGSPGNTIYF

v_gene: TRBV20-1
j_gene: TRBJ2-1
CDR3aa: CSAALGQDEQFF

v_gene: TRBV20-1
j_gene: TRBJ2-4
CDR3aa: CSASSPAKNIQYF

v_gene: TRBV28
j_gene: TRBJ1-1
CDR3aa: CASSKDTNTEAFF

v_gene: TRBV7-2
j_gene: TRBJ2-1
CDR3aa: CASSLPSYNEQFF

v_gene: TRBV28
j_gene: TRBJ1-5
CDR3aa: CASSFISPRGSNQPQHF

v_gene: TRBV12-3/TRBV12-4
j_gene: TRBJ2-3
CDR3aa: CASSTRQGTTDTQYF